This T cell receptor beta chain appears in the sequencing data of a study of early T cells in non-severe SARS-CoV-2 infection. This clonotype was seen a few times. What it recognizes is unknown. TCRdb passed the 5' RACE reads through MiXCR, listing each CDR3 protein once. The table records about 50,000 distinct CDR3 sequences, 9% to 15% of them present only once. The V gene's germline CDR1 is ENHRY and CDR2 SYGVKD. V was trimmed by 0 bases and J by 7 bases, leaving 1 base between them. The CDR3 length is 12 residues. Study observations and caveats: Anti-spike CD8 responses were favored by VDJdb matching, which missed private and CD4 specificities.

The chain joins TRBV10-3 to TRBJ1-6; D is unresolved. The TCR comes from an adult who was a healthcare worker with PCR-confirmed SARS-CoV-2 infection or an uninfected control (not recorded which). This material consisted of whole blood, taken at baseline. Written as DNA, the CDR3 is TGTGCCATCAGTGAGTCGAATTCACCCCTCCACTTT. Protein sequence: CAISESNSPLHF.